These 30 T cell receptor beta chains were all obtained from the same sample, sequenced in a study of T cells expressing NK-cell markers. TCRdb reanalyzed the 5' RACE reads, giving one entry per CDR3 protein sequence and no DNA. Its table records 350,000 to 400,000 distinct CDR3 sequences. The material sequenced was blood T cells: a sorted CD56 or NKG2C T cell subset, CD4+ or CD8+ T cells, or bulk PBMC T cells (not recorded which). The receptors shown here come from a woman aged 45-65 years in good health.

The chain employs TRBV30 and TRBJ1-1; TCRdb returns TRBD1, unconfirmable since there is no DNA. This CDR3 is 16 amino acids long. Germline V gene lookup returns CDR1 GTSNPN and CDR2 SVGIG (reference sequence). CDR3 region: CACRRDRVFSGAEAFF.

The chain is built from TRBV5-1 and TRBJ1-3. From germline, CDR1 is SGHRS and CDR2 YFSETQ. CDR3 size: 15 residues. CDR3: CASGDSLSSGNTIYF.

The chain employs TRBV10-3 and TRBJ1-2; the D call of TRBD1 rests on TCRdb alone, since no DNA is present to check it. Per the germline V gene, CDR1 is ENHRY and CDR2 is SYGVKD. The CDR3 is made up of 14 amino acids. The CDR3 sequence is CAISEVDRDYGYTF.

The chain employs TRBV10-3 and TRBJ1-2; TCRdb proposes TRBD1, but this gene call is untestable without DNA. CDR3 length: 15 residues. The germline gives CDR1 ENHRY, CDR2 SYGVKD. The CDR3: CAISESSTGNYGYTF.

The chain links TRBV12-3 or TRBV12-4 to TRBJ2-3; the D call of TRBD1 rests on TCRdb alone, since no DNA is present to check it. The CDR3 is 15 amino acids. The CDR3: CASSISTDRVAPQYF.

The chain recombines TRBV4-1 with TRBJ2-3; the D call of TRBD1 rests on TCRdb alone, since no DNA is present to check it. The germline CDR1 and CDR2 sequences are MGHRA and YSYEKL. CDR3 length equals 17 residues. The CDR3 reads CASSLSDSTDRTDTQYF.

The rearrangement links TRBV10-3 to TRBJ2-6; absent DNA, TCRdb's TRBD1 call cannot be checked. Germline V gene sequence: CDR1 ENHRY, CDR2 SYGVKD. The CDR3 length is 16 residues. The CDR3 here is CAIRGQADTGANVLTF.

This chain connects TRBV9 to TRBJ2-6; the TRBD2 assignment by TCRdb is unverifiable without DNA. CDR1 and CDR2 from the germline V gene are SGDLS and YYNGEE. CDR3 length: 18 amino acids. This CDR3 is CASSVGAGGPSGANVLTF.

The CDR3 is CASSSGTRKGNEQFF. J is TRBJ2-1 and V is TRBV7-9; the D gene TCRdb calls, TRBD2, cannot be checked with no DNA. This CDR3 spans 15 amino acids. Germline V gene lookup returns CDR1 SEHNR and CDR2 FQNEAQ (reference sequence).

J is TRBJ1-1 and V is TRBV20-1. CDR3 length: 12 residues. Germline V gene data show CDR1 as DFQATT and CDR2 as SNEGSKA (reference sequence). The CDR3 spells CSANRPNTEAFF.

This chain uses TRBV12-5 with TRBJ1-2. The CDR3 length is 13 residues. Germline V CDR1 and CDR2: LGHNT, FRNRAP. CDR3 protein: CASGLLRGYGYTF.

The CDR3 region is CASSSGQLTSWDTEAFF. The rearrangement joins TRBV12-3 or TRBV12-4 to TRBJ1-1; TCRdb's D gene call, TRBD1, goes unchecked for lack of DNA. The CDR3 is made up of 17 amino acids.

The chain links TRBV7-9 to TRBJ2-3; TCRdb's D call, TRBD1, is unchecked because there is no DNA. CDR3 length: 17 amino acids. Germline loops: CDR1 SEHNR, CDR2 FQNEAQ (reference sequence). The CDR3 sequence: CASSFLGHDLSTDTQYF.

The chain is built from TRBV5-1 and TRBJ2-2. The V gene's germline CDR1 is SGHRS and CDR2 YFSETQ. This CDR3 spans 14 amino acids. The CDR3 is CASSLSAGAGELFF.

CDR3 amino acids: CSVEGPGEVEAFF. The chain carries TRBV29-1 and TRBJ1-1; checking the TCRdb D call of TRBD1 is not possible without DNA. CDR1 and CDR2 from the germline V gene are SQVTM and ANQGSEA. The CDR3 contains 13 residues.

The J gene is TRBJ1-6, the V gene TRBV14. CDR3 length: 16 amino acids. The V gene's germline CDR1 is SGHDN and CDR2 FVKESK. CDR3 protein: CASSQAGFQTYSPLHF.

V gene TRBV12-3 or TRBV12-4 combines with J gene TRBJ1-5; TCRdb lists TRBD1, though no DNA is available to test this call. The CDR3 is 14 residues long. The CDR3 sequence is CASSQTGLDQPQHF.

The V gene is TRBV12-3 or TRBV12-4, the J gene TRBJ2-1; with no DNA, the TCRdb D assignment of TRBD1 cannot be verified. The CDR3 runs to 14 residues. CDR3 sequence reads: CASSGPVNGGEQFF.

The V call is TRBV27, the J call TRBJ2-1; without DNA, the TCRdb call of TRBD1 cannot be checked. Germline CDR1 and CDR2: MNHEY and SMNVEV (reference sequence). This CDR3 comprises 16 residues. The CDR3 sequence: CASSLVRDTPYNEQFF.

CDR3 amino acids: CASSIRVEGIQYF. The V call is TRBV19, the J call TRBJ2-4. Germline loops: CDR1 LNHDA, CDR2 SQIVND (reference sequence). The CDR3 is made up of 13 amino acids.

V and J are TRBV3-1 and TRBJ2-7; TCRdb's D call of TRBD1 is untestable without DNA. The CDR3 is 15 residues long. Germline CDR1 is LGHDT and CDR2 is YNNKEL (reference sequence). CDR3 amino acids: CASSQEPGEAYEQYF.

This rearrangement joins TRBV29-1 to TRBJ2-2. Germline loops: CDR1 SQVTM, CDR2 ANQGSEA. This CDR3 region has 11 residues. The CDR3: CSVVGTGELFF.

The chain combines TRBV11-2 with TRBJ1-6. Per the germline V gene, CDR1 is SGHAT and CDR2 is FQNNGV. The CDR3 runs to 13 residues. CDR3: CASSLDPIAPLHF.

The chain combines TRBV5-1 with TRBJ1-5; TCRdb lists TRBD1, though no DNA is available to test this call. CDR1 SGHRS and CDR2 YFSETQ come from the germline V gene. The CDR3 extends over 15 amino acids. The CDR3 reads CASSLDPGYDQPQHF.

This sequence joins TRBV3-1 and TRBJ2-7. The CDR3 spans 13 residues. Germline lookup yields CDR1 LGHDT and CDR2 YNNKEL (reference sequence). CDR3 region: CASSLSVTYEQYF.

The chain's CDR3 is CSASGGPDSYGYTF. The rearrangement uses TRBV20-1 and TRBJ1-2. This CDR3 contains 14 residues. Germline V gene sequence: CDR1 DFQATT, CDR2 SNEGSKA (reference sequence).

The rearrangement uses TRBV29-1 and TRBJ1-3; the TRBD1 assignment by TCRdb is unverifiable without DNA. The CDR3 extends over 15 amino acids. Germline V gives CDR1 SQVTM, CDR2 ANQGSEA. The CDR3 here is CSVVGGPSSGNTIYF.

J is TRBJ2-7 and V is TRBV5-1; TCRdb's D call, TRBD1, is unchecked because there is no DNA. CDR3 length: 14 residues. The V gene's germline CDR1 is SGHRS and CDR2 YFSETQ. The CDR3: CASSLAGGGTEQYF.

V gene TRBV7-6 combines with J gene TRBJ2-1; TCRdb gives TRBD1 as the D gene, but with no DNA this cannot be confirmed. The CDR3 is 17 amino acids. Germline V CDR1 and CDR2: SGHVS, FNYEAQ. The CDR3: CASSLGSRGRKYNEQFF.

V usage is TRBV24-1 and J usage is TRBJ2-1; no DNA is available, so the TRBD1 call from TCRdb remains unchecked. The germline V gene has CDR1 KGHDR and CDR2 SFDVKD. This CDR3 is built from 19 residues. The CDR3 region is CATSPSIRQGESTYNEQFF.